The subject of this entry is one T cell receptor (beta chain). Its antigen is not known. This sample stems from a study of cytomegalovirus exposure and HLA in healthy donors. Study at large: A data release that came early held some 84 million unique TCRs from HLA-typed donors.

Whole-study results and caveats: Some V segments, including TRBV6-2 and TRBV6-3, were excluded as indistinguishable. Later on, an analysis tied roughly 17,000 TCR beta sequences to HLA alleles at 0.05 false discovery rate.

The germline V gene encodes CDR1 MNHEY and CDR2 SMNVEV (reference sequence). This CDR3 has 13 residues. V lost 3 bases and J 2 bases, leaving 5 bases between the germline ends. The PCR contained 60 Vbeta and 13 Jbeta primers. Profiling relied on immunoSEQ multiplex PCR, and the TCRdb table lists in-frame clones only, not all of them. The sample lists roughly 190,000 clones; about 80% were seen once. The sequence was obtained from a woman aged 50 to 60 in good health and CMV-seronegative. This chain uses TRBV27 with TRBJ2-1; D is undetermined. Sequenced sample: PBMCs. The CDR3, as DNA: TGTGCCAGCAGTTTCCGTACCTACAATGAGCAGTTCTTC. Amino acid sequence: CASSFRTYNEQFF.